The next 17 T cell receptor beta chains were all read from a single sample in a study of blood T cell repertoires in COVID-19. TCRdb's table, derived via immunoSEQ multiplex PCR, lists solely in-frame clones and lacks some. Of about 480,000 clones in the sample, about nine tenths were seen once. What was sequenced was PBMCs or T cells enriched from blood (not recorded which). The origin of the receptors is a woman aged 55-70 years who had recovered from COVID-19.

The CDR3 DNA is TGTGCCAGCAGCTTAGCAAGGGGGATACCTGGAAACACCATATATTTT. It translates to CASSLARGIPGNTIYF. The J gene is TRBJ1-3, the V gene TRBV7-9; TRBD1 is a possible D gene (6 bases). The CDR3 is 16 amino acids. Germline V gene lookup returns CDR1 SEHNR and CDR2 FQNEAQ (reference sequence). The germline V and J ends were trimmed by 0 bases and 2 bases, with 11 bases remaining between them.

The J gene is TRBJ1-2, the V gene TRBV7-2, with D unclear. Per germline, CDR1 SGHTA and CDR2 FQGNSA. V was cut by 3 bases and J by 6 bases, with 17 bases left in between. The CDR3 contains 15 residues. The CDR3 DNA reads as TGTGCCAGCAGCTTTACCCCGGACCGGGGAGATGGCTACACCTTC. This sequence encodes CASSFTPDRGDGYTF.

The chain carries TRBV30 and TRBJ1-1; D gene uncertain. This CDR3 is built from 10 residues. Per the germline V gene, CDR1 is GTSNPN and CDR2 is SVGIG (reference sequence). V was shortened by 4 bases and J by 8 bases, with 8 bases between the two germline ends. In nucleotides, the CDR3 is TGTGCCTGGATCGGGTTCGAAGCTTTCTTT. Protein: CAWIGFEAFF.

The chain couples TRBV27 to TRBJ2-7; 10 bases fit TRBD1. Germline CDR1 is MNHEY and CDR2 is SMNVEV (reference sequence). This CDR3 has 17 amino acids. Trimming cost V 5 bases and J 5 bases; bases outside gene matches: 15. CDR3 nucleotide sequence: TGTGCCAGCAGTCCTCGACAGGGGGCGCCCCCTCGGGACGAGCAGTACTTC. Protein sequence: CASSPRQGAPPRDEQYF.

The CDR3 loop is CSVVSTGRTGELFF. CDR3 nucleotides: TGCAGCGTTGTATCCACAGGGCGAACCGGGGAGCTGTTTTTT. V and J are TRBV29-1 and TRBJ2-2; D might be TRBD1 (6 bases). Germline CDR1 is SQVTM and CDR2 is ANQGSEA. V lost 4 bases to trimming and J lost 5 bases, with 14 bases between them. This CDR3 contains 14 residues.

The genes are TRBV4-1 and TRBJ1-1, with D unclear. Trimming cost V 3 bases and J 4 bases, with 12 bases left between them. Germline CDR1 reads MGHRA; CDR2 reads YSYEKL. The CDR3 totals 14 residues. CDR3 residues: CASSQLREGTEAFF. The CDR3 DNA follows: TGCGCCAGCAGCCAGCTTCGGGAGGGCACTGAAGCTTTCTTT.

This clone was recorded once. V is TRBV2 and J is TRBJ2-5; D may be TRBD2 (5 bases). This CDR3 comprises 14 residues. Trimming cost V 3 bases and J 5 bases, with 13 bases left between them. In germline, CDR1 is SNHLY, CDR2 FYNNEI. The CDR3 DNA follows: TGTGCCAGCAGTGACTGGGTTAGAGGGGAGACCCAGTACTTC. This sequence encodes CASSDWVRGETQYF. The full variable domain, rest sourced from reference TRBV2 and TRBJ2-5, is EPEVTQTPSHQVTQMGQEVILRCVPISNHLYFYWYRQILGQKVEFLVSFYNNEISEKSEIFDDQFSVERPDGSNFTLKIRSTKLEDSAMYFCASSDWVRGETQYFGPGTRLLVL.

The rearrangement joins TRBV24-1 to TRBJ2-1; TRBD2 agrees at 10 bases. From germline, CDR1 is KGHDR and CDR2 SFDVKD. This CDR3 is built from 16 residues. With 0 bases clipped from V and 6 bases from J, the junction kept 4 bases outside the gene matches. CDR3 protein: CATSDLSLAGSNEQFF. CDR3 bases: TGTGCCACCAGTGATTTGTCACTAGCGGGGAGCAATGAGCAGTTCTTC.

The V gene is TRBV2, the J gene TRBJ1-5; 12 bases are shared with TRBD1. Trimming at V came to 6 bases and at J to 3 bases, leaving 3 bases not matched to a gene. This CDR3 is built from 15 residues. The germline CDR1 and CDR2 sequences are SNHLY and FYNNEI. CDR3 DNA sequence: TGTGCCAGCAGAGAGGGACAGGGGGCCAATCAGCCCCAGCATTTT. Translated, it gives CASREGQGANQPQHF. Full variable domain (remainder filled in from reference TRBV2 and TRBJ1-5): EPEVTQTPSHQVTQMGQEVILRCVPISNHLYFYWYRQILGQKVEFLVSFYNNEISEKSEIFDDQFSVERPDGSNFTLKIRSTKLEDSAMYFCASREGQGANQPQHFGDGTRLSIL.

This clone was counted a single time. The genes are TRBV6-5 and TRBJ2-3; 7 bases are shared with TRBD2. There are 15 residues in the CDR3. V lost 4 bases to trimming and J lost 0 bases; unmatched junction nucleotides: 4. Germline V gene data show CDR1 as MNHEY and CDR2 as SVGAGI. In nucleotides, the CDR3 is TGTGCCAGCAGTTTTGGTAGCGGGAGCACAGATACGCAGTATTTT. Its protein product is CASSFGSGSTDTQYF.

The rearrangement joins TRBV5-1 to TRBJ2-7; 7 bases match TRBD1. The CDR3 consists of 12 residues. Germline CDR1 reads SGHRS; CDR2 reads YFSETQ. Trimming cost V 0 bases and J 6 bases; bases outside gene matches: 0. The CDR3 DNA reads TGCGCCAGCAGCTTGGACAGGGGCGAGCAGTACGTC. This sequence encodes CASSLDRGEQYV.

This chain connects TRBV3-1 (or the pseudogene TRBV3-2) to TRBJ2-7; D possibly corresponds to TRBD2 (5 bases). The CDR3 is 13 amino acids. Germline CDR1 and CDR2: LGHDT and YNNKEL (reference sequence). Trimming removed 1 base from V and 4 bases from J, with 8 bases in between. For the CDR3, the DNA is TGTGCCAGCAGCCAAGTGGGCGGGTACGAGCAGTACTTC. Amino acids: CASSQVGGYEQYF.

The CDR3 sequence is CASISWGGRSGAFF. Here the CDR3 DNA reads TGTGCCAGCATTTCCTGGGGCGGACGGAGTGGGGCTTTCTTT. The chain carries TRBV6-5 and TRBJ1-1; tentatively, D is TRBD1 (5 bases). The CDR3 spans 14 residues. V was clipped by 7 bases and J by 11 bases, with 23 bases between them. Germline values: CDR1 MNHEY, CDR2 SVGAGI.

The chain is built from TRBV27 and TRBJ1-6, with 9 bases that match TRBD1. Looked up from germline, CDR1 is MNHEY and CDR2 is SMNVEV (reference sequence). The CDR3 sequence is 14 residues long. V shed 7 bases, J shed 10 bases, and the junction held 8 bases outside the gene matches. CDR3 coding DNA: TGTGCCAGCACCCAGACAGGGGGAAAGTCACCCCTCCACTTT. Its translation: CASTQTGGKSPLHF.

This clone occurred once. The chain recombines TRBV18 with TRBJ2-2; the match to TRBD1 covers 7 bases. CDR1 is KGHSH and CDR2 is LQKENI in the germline V gene. Germline trimming cut 0 bases from V and 1 base from J; bases unmatched to any gene: 11. The CDR3 has 19 amino acids. The CDR3 nucleotides read TGTGCCAGCTCACCACCTAGGGTACAGGGGATTGTGAACACCGGGGAGCTGTTTTTT. It translates to CASSPPRVQGIVNTGELFF.

This sequence joins TRBV25-1 and TRBJ1-3; D not resolved. This CDR3 has 16 amino acids. The germline V gene encodes CDR1 MGHDK and CDR2 SYGVNS. V lost 0 bases and J 4 bases, leaving 13 bases between the germline ends. The CDR3 DNA reads TGTGCCAGCAGTGAATATAACCGGGTTTCAGGAAACACCATATATTTT. It encodes CASSEYNRVSGNTIYF. Full variable domain (rest looked up from reference TRBV25-1 and TRBJ1-3): EADIYQTPRYLVIGTGKKITLECSQTMGHDKMYWYQQDPGMELHLIHYSYGVNSTEKGDLSSESTVSRIRTEHFPLTLESARPSHTSQYLCASSEYNRVSGNTIYFGEGSWLTVV.

The V gene is TRBV4-1, the J gene TRBJ2-1; TRBD2 agrees at 9 bases. CDR3 length equals 14 residues. Trimming took 1 base from V and 15 from J; bases not matched to a gene: 10. CDR1 and CDR2 (germline): MGHRA, YSYEKL. The CDR3 sequence is CASSQGRLADQSFF. CDR3 coding DNA: TGCGCCAGCAGCCAAGGAAGACTAGCGGATCAATCGTTCTTC.